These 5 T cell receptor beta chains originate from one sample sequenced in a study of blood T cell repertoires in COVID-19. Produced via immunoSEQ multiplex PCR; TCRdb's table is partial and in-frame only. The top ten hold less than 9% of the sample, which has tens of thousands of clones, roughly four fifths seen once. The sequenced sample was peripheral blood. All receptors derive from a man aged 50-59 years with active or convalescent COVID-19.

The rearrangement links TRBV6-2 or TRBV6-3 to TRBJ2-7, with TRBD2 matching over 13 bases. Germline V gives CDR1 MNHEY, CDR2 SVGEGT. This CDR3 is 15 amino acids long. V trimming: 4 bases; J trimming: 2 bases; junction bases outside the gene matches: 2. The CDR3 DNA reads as TGTGCCAGCAGTTGGGGACTAGCGGGGACCTACGAGCAGTACTTC. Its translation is CASSWGLAGTYEQYF.

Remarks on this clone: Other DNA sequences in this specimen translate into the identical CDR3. CDR3 bases: TGTGCCAGCAGTCTCCCCGGGGGAAATCAGCCCCAGCATTTT. Its translation is CASSLPGGNQPQHF. The rearrangement uses TRBV28 and TRBJ1-5; maybe TRBD1 (5 bases). V lost 5 bases and J 4 bases, leaving 12 bases between the germline ends. Germline CDR1 and CDR2: MDHEN and SYDVKM. CDR3 length: 14 amino acids.

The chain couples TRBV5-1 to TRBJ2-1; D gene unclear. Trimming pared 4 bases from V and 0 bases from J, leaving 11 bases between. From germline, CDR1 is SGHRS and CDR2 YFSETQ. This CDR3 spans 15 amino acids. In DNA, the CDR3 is TGCGCCAGCAGCCAACGACTGAGCTCCTACAATGAGCAGTTCTTC. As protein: CASSQRLSSYNEQFF.

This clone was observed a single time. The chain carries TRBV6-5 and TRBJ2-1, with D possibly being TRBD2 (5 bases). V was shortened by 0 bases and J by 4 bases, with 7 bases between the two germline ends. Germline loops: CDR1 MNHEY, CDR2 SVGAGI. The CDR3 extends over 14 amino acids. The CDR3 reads CASSYSGEYNEQFF. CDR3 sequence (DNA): TGTGCCAGCAGTTACTCCGGGGAGTACAATGAGCAGTTCTTC.

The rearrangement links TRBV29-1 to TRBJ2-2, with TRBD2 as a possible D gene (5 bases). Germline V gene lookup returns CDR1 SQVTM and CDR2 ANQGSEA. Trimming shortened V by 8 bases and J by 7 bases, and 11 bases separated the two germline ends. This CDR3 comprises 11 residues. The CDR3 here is CSFRAGGELFF. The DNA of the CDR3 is TGCAGCTTTAGGGCGGGCGGGGAGCTGTTTTTT.